These 9 T cell receptor beta chains share one sample of origin, sequenced in a study of blood T cell repertoires in COVID-19. TCRdb keeps only in-frame clones here, not all; method: immunoSEQ multiplex PCR. The sample includes 150,000 or so clones, about 83% of them seen just once. Specimen: PBMCs or T cells enriched from blood (not recorded which). Receptor source: a woman in her 50s who had been exposed to COVID-19.

The chain is built from TRBV27 and TRBJ2-6; D may be TRBD2 (5 bases). The CDR3 consists of 15 residues. V lost 10 bases to trimming and J lost 0 bases, with 13 bases between them. The germline CDR1 and CDR2 sequences are MNHEY and SMNVEV (reference sequence). CDR3 sequence (DNA): TGTGCCATTAAAAACCGGGACTCTGGGGCCAACGTCCTGACTTTC. It yields the protein CAIKNRDSGANVLTF. The entire variable domain, with the rest obtained from reference TRBV27 and TRBJ2-6, is as follows: EAQVTQNPRYLITVTGKKLTVTCSQNMNHEYMSWYRQDPGLGLRQIYYSMNVEVTDKGDVPEGYKVSRKEKRNFPLILESPSPNQTSLYFCAIKNRDSGANVLTFGAGSRLTVL.

Only a few counts were recorded for this clone. The chain recombines TRBV5-1 with TRBJ2-2; D gene ambiguous. The V gene's germline CDR1 is SGHRS and CDR2 YFSETQ. Trimming removed 2 bases from V and 3 bases from J, with 8 bases in between. The CDR3 contains 14 residues. The CDR3: CASSLDGYTGELFF. CDR3 in DNA: TGCGCCAGCAGCTTAGACGGGTACACCGGGGAGCTGTTTTTT.

The chain joins TRBV7-2 to TRBJ2-1; possibly TRBD2 for D (7 bases). The CDR3 has 17 amino acids. V lost 4 bases to trimming and J lost 7 bases, with 23 bases between them. The germline V gene has CDR1 SGHTA and CDR2 FQGNSA. CDR3 region: CASSSFWSAGDKNEQFF. CDR3 bases: TGTGCCAGCAGCTCCTTCTGGTCCGCGGGGGACAAAAATGAGCAGTTCTTC. The complete variable domain, with remaining parts taken from reference TRBV7-2 and TRBJ2-1, reads GAGVSQSPSNKVTEKGKDVELRCDPISGHTALYWYRQSLGQGLEFLIYFQGNSAPDKSGLPSDRFSAERTGGSVSTLTIQRTQQEDSAVYLCASSSFWSAGDKNEQFFGPGTRLTVL.

The chain couples TRBV27 to TRBJ2-7; no clear D. This CDR3 comprises 14 residues. Trimming cost V 3 bases and J 0 bases, with 9 bases left between them. CDR1 is MNHEY, CDR2 SMNVEV, per germline (reference sequence). For the CDR3, the DNA is TGTGCCAGCAGTTTTCAGGATAGCTCCTACGAGCAGTACTTC. It encodes CASSFQDSSYEQYF.

This sequence joins TRBV20-1 and TRBJ1-5; the match to TRBD1 covers 8 bases. In germline, CDR1 is DFQATT, CDR2 SNEGSKA (reference sequence). J was trimmed by 6 bases and V by 3 bases; bases with no gene match: 16. This CDR3 comprises 17 residues. The CDR3 DNA follows: TGCAGTGCTAGTCTTTTCTCCGGGACAGGAGGCGGTCAGCCCCAGCATTTT. This codes for CSASLFSGTGGGQPQHF.

The chain recombines TRBV7-2 with TRBJ1-2; D is uncertain. CDR1 and CDR2 from the germline V gene are SGHTA and FQGNSA. CDR3 length: 17 residues. Deletions cut 5 bases from V and 0 bases from J, with 19 bases between. CDR3 nucleotide sequence: TGTGCCAGCAGCCAGGAAGCAGGACTATTAGCTAACTATGGCTACACCTTC. It codes for CASSQEAGLLANYGYTF.

In its sample, this clone was seen a few times. V and J are TRBV27 and TRBJ1-2; tentatively, D is TRBD1 (6 bases). V was cut by 5 bases and J by 4 bases, with 14 bases left in between. The CDR3 spans 14 residues. The V gene's germline CDR1 is MNHEY and CDR2 SMNVEV (reference sequence). The CDR3 DNA sequence: TGTGCCAGCAGTATACAGGGCGCCCGCTATGGCTACACCTTC. Translated: CASSIQGARYGYTF.

This clone has a single count. The V and J genes are TRBV6-2 or TRBV6-3 and TRBJ2-4; 7 nucleotides agree with TRBD1. V trimming: 6 bases; J trimming: 4 bases; junction bases outside the gene matches: 12. This CDR3 comprises 16 residues. CDR1 is MNHEY and CDR2 is SVGEGT in the germline V gene. This CDR3 reads CASSPFPGRGKNIQYF. The DNA for the CDR3 is TGTGCCAGCAGCCCCTTTCCCGGCAGGGGGAAAAACATTCAGTACTTC.

Comment on this clone: At one boundary the junction diverges from the germline segment, which might be a read error. J is TRBJ2-3 and V is TRBV4-3; 12 nucleotides agree with TRBD2. The CDR3 length is 17 residues. Germline loops: CDR1 LGHNA, CDR2 YSLEER. CDR3 sequence (DNA): TGCGCCAGCAGCGAAGACCTAGCGGGGGGGAGCACAGATACGCAGTATTTT. Encoded protein: CASSEDLAGGSTDTQYF.